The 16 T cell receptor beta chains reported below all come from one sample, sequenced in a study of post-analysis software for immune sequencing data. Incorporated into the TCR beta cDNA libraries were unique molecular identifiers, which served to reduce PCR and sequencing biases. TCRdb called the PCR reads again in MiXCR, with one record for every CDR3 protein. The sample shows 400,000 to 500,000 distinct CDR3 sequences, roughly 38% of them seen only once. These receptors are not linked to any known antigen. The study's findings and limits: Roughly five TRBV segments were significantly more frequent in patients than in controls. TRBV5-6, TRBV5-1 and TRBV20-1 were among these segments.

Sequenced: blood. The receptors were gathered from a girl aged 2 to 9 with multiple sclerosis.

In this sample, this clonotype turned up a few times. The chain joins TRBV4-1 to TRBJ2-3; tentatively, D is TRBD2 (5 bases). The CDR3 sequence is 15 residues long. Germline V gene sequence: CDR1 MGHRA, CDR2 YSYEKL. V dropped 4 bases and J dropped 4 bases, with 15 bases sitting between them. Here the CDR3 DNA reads TGCGCCAGCAGCCGTGTTGTCCGGGATCCAGATACGCAGTATTTT. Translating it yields CASSRVVRDPDTQYF.

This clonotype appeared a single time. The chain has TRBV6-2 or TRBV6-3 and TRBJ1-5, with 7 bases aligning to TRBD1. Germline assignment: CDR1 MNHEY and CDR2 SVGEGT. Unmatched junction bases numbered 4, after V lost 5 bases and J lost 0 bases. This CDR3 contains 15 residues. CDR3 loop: CASSHRGYSNQPQHF. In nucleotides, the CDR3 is TGTGCCAGCAGTCACAGGGGTTATAGCAATCAGCCCCAGCATTTT.

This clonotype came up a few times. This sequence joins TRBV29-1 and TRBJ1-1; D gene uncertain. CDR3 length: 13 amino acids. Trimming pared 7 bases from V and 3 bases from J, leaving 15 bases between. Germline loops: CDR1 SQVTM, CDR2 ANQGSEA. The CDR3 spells CSGRRLGDTEAFF. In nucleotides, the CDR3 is TGCAGCGGCCGACGGCTCGGGGACACTGAAGCTTTCTTT.

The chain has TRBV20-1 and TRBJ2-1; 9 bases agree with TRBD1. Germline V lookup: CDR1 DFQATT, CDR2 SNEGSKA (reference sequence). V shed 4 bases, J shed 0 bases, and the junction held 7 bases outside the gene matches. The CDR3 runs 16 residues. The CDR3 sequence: CSATGQGKTSYNEQFF. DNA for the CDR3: TGCAGTGCTACGGGACAGGGTAAAACCTCCTACAATGAGCAGTTCTTC.

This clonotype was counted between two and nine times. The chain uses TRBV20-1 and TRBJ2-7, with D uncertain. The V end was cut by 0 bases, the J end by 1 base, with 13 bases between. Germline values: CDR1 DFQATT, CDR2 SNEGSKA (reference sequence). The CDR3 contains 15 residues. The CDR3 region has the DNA TGCAGTGCTAGAGATTCGGCGGCGGCGTCCTACGAGCAGTACTTC. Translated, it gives CSARDSAAASYEQYF.

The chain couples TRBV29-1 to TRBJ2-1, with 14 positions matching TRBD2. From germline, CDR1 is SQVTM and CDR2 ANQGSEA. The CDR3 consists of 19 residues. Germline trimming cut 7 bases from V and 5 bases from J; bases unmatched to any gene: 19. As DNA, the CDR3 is TGCAGCGGAGTTGGCCGACAGGGAGGGACTAGCGGGGGTAACAATGAGCAGTTCTTC. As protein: CSGVGRQGGTSGGNNEQFF.

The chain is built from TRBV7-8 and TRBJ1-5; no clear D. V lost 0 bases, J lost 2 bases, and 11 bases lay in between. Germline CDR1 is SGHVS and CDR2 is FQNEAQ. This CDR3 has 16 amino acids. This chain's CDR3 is CASSLATGLGNQPQHF. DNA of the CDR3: TGTGCCAGCAGCTTAGCGACGGGCTTGGGCAATCAGCCCCAGCATTTT. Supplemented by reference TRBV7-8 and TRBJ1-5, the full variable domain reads GAGVSQSPRYKVAKRGQDVALRCDPISGHVSLFWYQQALGQGPEFLTYFQNEAQLDKSGLPSDRFFAERPEGSVSTLKIQRTQQEDSAVYLCASSLATGLGNQPQHFGDGTRLSIL.

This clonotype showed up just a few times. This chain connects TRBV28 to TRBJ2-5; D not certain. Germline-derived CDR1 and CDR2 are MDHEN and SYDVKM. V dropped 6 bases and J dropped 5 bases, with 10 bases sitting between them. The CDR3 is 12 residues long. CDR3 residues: CASRQQGETQYF. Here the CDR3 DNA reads TGTGCCAGCAGACAACAAGGGGAGACCCAGTACTTC.

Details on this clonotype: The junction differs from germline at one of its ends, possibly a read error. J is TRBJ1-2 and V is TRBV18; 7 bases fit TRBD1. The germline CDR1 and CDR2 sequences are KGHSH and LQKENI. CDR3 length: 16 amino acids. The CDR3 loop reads CASSPTPTGQNYDYTF. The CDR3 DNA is TGTGCCAGCTCACCAACGCCGACAGGGCAAAACTATGACTACACCTTC.

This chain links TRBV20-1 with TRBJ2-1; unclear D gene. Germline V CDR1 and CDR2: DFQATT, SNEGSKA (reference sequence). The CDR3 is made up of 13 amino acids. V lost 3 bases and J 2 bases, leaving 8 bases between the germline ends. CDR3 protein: CSARAETYNEQFF. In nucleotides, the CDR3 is TGCAGTGCTAGGGCAGAGACCTACAATGAGCAGTTCTTC.

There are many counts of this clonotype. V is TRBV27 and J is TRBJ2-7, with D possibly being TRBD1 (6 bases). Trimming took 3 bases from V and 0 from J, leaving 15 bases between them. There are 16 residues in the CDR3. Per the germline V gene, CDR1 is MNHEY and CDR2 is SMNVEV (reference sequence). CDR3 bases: TGTGCCAGCAGTTTCTTCCGACAGGACGACTCCTACGAGCAGTACTTC. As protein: CASSFFRQDDSYEQYF.

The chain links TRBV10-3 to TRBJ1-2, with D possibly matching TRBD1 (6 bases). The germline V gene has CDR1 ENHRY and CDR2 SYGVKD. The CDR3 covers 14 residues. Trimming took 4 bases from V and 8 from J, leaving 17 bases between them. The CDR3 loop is CAISAVAEGEGYTF. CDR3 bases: TGTGCCATCAGTGCCGTGGCAGAGGGGGAAGGCTACACCTTC.

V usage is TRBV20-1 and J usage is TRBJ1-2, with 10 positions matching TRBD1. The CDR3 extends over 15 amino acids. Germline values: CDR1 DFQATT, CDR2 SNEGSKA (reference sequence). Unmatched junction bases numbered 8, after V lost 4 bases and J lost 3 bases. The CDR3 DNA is TGCAGTGCTATACCTCCGGGACAGGGGTACTATGGCTACACCTTC. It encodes CSAIPPGQGYYGYTF.

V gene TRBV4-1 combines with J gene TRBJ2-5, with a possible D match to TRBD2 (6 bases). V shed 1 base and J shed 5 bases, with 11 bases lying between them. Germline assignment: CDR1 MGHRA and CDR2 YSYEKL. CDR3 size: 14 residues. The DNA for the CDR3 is TGCGCCAGCAGCCAAGGTGGAGGGACGGAGACCCAGTACTTC. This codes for CASSQGGGTETQYF.

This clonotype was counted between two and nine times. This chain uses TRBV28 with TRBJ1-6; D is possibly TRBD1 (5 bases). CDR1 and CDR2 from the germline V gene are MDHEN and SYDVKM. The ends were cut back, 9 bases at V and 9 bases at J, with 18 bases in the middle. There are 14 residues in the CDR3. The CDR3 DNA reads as TGTGCCAGTACCTGGGGACGGCGTTTTTCACCCCTCCACTTT. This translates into CASTWGRRFSPLHF. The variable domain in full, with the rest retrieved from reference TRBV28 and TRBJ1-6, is DVKVTQSSRYLVKRTGEKVFLECVQDMDHENMFWYRQDPGLGLRLIYFSYDVKMKEKGDIPEGYSVSREKKERFSLILESASTNQTSMYLCASTWGRRFSPLHFGNGTRLTVT.

CDR3 amino acids: CASRSLGGVETQYF. In DNA, the CDR3 is TGTGCCAGCAGATCCCTAGGAGGGGTAGAGACCCAGTACTTC. The chain has TRBV5-6 and TRBJ2-5; the D gene is possibly TRBD2 (6 bases). Germline CDR1 reads SGHDT; CDR2 reads YYEEEE. V shed 5 bases and J shed 4 bases, with 15 bases lying between them. CDR3 length: 14 amino acids. Together with reference TRBV5-6 and TRBJ2-5, the CDR3 gives the full variable domain: DAGVTQSPTHLIKTRGQQVTLRCSPKSGHDTVSWYQQALGQGPQFIFQYYEEEERQRGNFPDRFSGHQFPNYSSELNVNALLLGDSALYLCASRSLGGVETQYFGPGTRLLVL.